This T cell receptor (beta chain) was sequenced during a study of T cell repertoires in cytomegalovirus infection. Turning to the study itself: Selection of CMV epitopes for the study included recently identified HLA-C-restricted and well-studied HLA-B-restricted ones. Study-level results: The ex vivo response was dominated by HLA-C-restricted CMV-specific TCR beta clonotypes.

In its sample, this clonotype was seen a few times. Its cognate antigen is unknown. One entry per CDR3 protein, called by TCRdb with MiXCR from the reads. Here the sample spans fewer than 850,000 distinct CDR3 sequences, approximately 32% being singletons. Sequenced material: cultured CD8+ T cells from PBMCs, taken from culture after CMV antigen stimulation. This sequence was found in a human donor in good health (CMV status not recorded). Some clones in this sample may be carry-over from other donors' samples.

CDR3 region: CASSLLGGGEAASHTDTQYF. DNA for the CDR3: TGTGCCAGCAGCCTCCTCGGCGGGGGGGAAGCTGCCAGTCACACAGATACGCAGTATTTT. J is TRBJ2-3 and V is TRBV5-3; TRBD2 matches 9 bases. TRBV5-3 is sorted into the ORF group, with uncertain function. J was trimmed by 2 bases and V by 8 bases; bases with no gene match: 24. The CDR3 length is 20 residues.